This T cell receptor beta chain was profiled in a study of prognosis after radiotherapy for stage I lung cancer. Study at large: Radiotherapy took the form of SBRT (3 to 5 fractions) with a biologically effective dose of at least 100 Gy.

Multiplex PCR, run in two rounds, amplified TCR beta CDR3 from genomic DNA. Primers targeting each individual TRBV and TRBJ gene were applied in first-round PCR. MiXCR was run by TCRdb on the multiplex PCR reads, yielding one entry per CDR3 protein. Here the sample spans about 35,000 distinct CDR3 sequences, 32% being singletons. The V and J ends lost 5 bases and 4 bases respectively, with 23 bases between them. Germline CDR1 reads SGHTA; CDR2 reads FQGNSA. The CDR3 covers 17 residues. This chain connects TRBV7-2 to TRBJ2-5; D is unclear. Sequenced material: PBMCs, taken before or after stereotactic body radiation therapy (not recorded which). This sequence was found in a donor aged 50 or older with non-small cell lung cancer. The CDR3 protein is CASSPTEALDPPETQYF. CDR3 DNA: TGTGCCAGCAGCCCCACTGAGGCGTTGGACCCCCCAGAGACCCAGTACTTC.